The 10 T cell receptor beta chains below all came from one sample that was sequenced in a study of T cells in Graves' hyperthyroidism and ophthalmopathy. Amplified TCR beta CDR3 regions derived from RNA transcripts. The HTBI primer set was used in a first-round RT-PCR of the TCR CDR3. Each CDR3 protein gets one entry after TCRdb re-called the multiplex PCR reads with MiXCR. The sample consists of about 600,000 distinct CDR3 sequences, 12% to 15% of them appearing once. The specimen sequenced was blood. These receptors were obtained from a woman between 18 and 29 years old with Graves' ophthalmopathy.

The V call is TRBV7-3, the J call TRBJ2-1; 11 nucleotides line up with TRBD2. Germline V gene data show CDR1 as SGHTA and CDR2 as FQGTGA. This CDR3 comprises 16 residues. V trimming: 1 base; J trimming: 8 bases; junction bases outside the gene matches: 7. Here the CDR3 reads CASSLKLAGANDEQFF. Here the CDR3 DNA reads TGTGCCAGCAGCTTAAAACTAGCGGGAGCAAATGATGAGCAGTTCTTC.

This clonotype was observed many times. This chain connects TRBV20-1 to TRBJ2-2, with 10 bases aligning to TRBD2. Germline CDR1 DFQATT, CDR2 SNEGSKA (reference sequence). Unmatched junction bases numbered 20, after V lost 5 bases and J lost 5 bases. CDR3 length: 19 residues. This chain's CDR3 is CSAPPLSSGRSSKTGELFF. The CDR3 nucleotides read TGCAGTGCTCCTCCCCTTTCTAGCGGGAGATCAAGTAAAACCGGGGAGCTGTTTTTT.

This clonotype appeared many times. The chain has TRBV7-3 and TRBJ2-3; TRBD1 might be the D (6 bases). The germline V gene has CDR1 SGHTA and CDR2 FQGTGA. This CDR3 has 14 residues. V was shortened by 5 bases and J by 4 bases, with 13 bases between the two germline ends. The CDR3 loop is CASSLQGSADTQYF. CDR3 DNA sequence: TGTGCCAGCAGCCTCCAGGGGTCCGCAGATACGCAGTATTTT.

This clonotype has a handful of counts. The chain employs TRBV30 and TRBJ2-1; 9 bases align to TRBD2. The V and J ends lost 5 bases and 9 bases, in that order; junction bases with no gene match: 8. Germline CDR1 is GTSNPN and CDR2 is SVGIG (reference sequence). The CDR3 is 13 amino acids. CDR3 region: CAWLAGNSPEQFF. In nucleotides, the CDR3 is TGTGCCTGGCTAGCGGGAAACTCCCCTGAGCAGTTCTTC.

The chain joins TRBV7-9 to TRBJ2-3, with no clear D. Germline V gene sequence: CDR1 SEHNR, CDR2 FQNEAQ (reference sequence). This CDR3 is built from 14 residues. Trimming cost V 3 bases and J 4 bases, with 11 bases left between them. CDR3 nucleotide sequence: TGTGCCAGCAGCTTCTCGACTGGGGCAGATACGCAGTATTTT. It specifies CASSFSTGADTQYF.

The table lists this clonotype with many counts. The rearrangement links TRBV28 to TRBJ2-5; D is perhaps TRBD1 (5 bases). Germline V gene lookup returns CDR1 MDHEN and CDR2 SYDVKM. The V gene lost 5 bases and the J gene lost 4 bases, with 8 bases spanning the gap. This CDR3 is 12 amino acids long. Here the CDR3 reads CASSPRVETQYF. The CDR3 DNA follows: TGTGCCAGCAGTCCCAGGGTAGAGACCCAGTACTTC.

The gene calls are TRBV4-3 and TRBJ2-3; 9 nucleotides line up with TRBD2. Germline loops: CDR1 LGHNA, CDR2 YSLEER. Trimming at V came to 1 base and at J to 3 bases, leaving 8 bases not matched to a gene. The CDR3 is 17 residues long. CDR3 nucleotide sequence: TGCGCCAGCAGCCAAGGGTTTGGGAGCGGGAGGACAGATACGCAGTATTTT. Translation: CASSQGFGSGRTDTQYF.

This clonotype was detected only a few times. This chain links TRBV7-9 with TRBJ1-5, with 7 nucleotides matching TRBD1. V was clipped by 3 bases and J by 4 bases; unmatched bases: 9. The CDR3 loop spans 16 amino acids. Per germline, CDR1 SEHNR and CDR2 FQNEAQ (reference sequence). The CDR3 region is CASSFGGSGGNQPQHF. The CDR3 DNA is TGTGCCAGCAGCTTTGGGGGGTCAGGGGGGAATCAGCCCCAGCATTTT.

The gene calls are TRBV30 and TRBJ2-7; 12 nucleotides agree with TRBD2. Germline V lookup: CDR1 GTSNPN, CDR2 SVGIG (reference sequence). The CDR3 is 16 residues long. The trim removed 5 bases at V and 0 bases at J, leaving 8 bases unmatched. CDR3 region: CAWGGTSGPLSYEQYF. CDR3 coding DNA: TGTGCCTGGGGAGGGACTAGCGGGCCTCTCTCCTACGAGCAGTACTTC.

This clonotype was counted only a few times. The chain carries TRBV29-1 and TRBJ2-2; D is undetermined. The V gene lost 1 base and the J gene lost 4 bases, with 10 bases spanning the gap. Looked up from germline, CDR1 is SQVTM and CDR2 is ANQGSEA. The CDR3 totals 14 residues. CDR3: CSVEGVGPTGELFF. The DNA of the CDR3 is TGCAGCGTTGAAGGAGTAGGGCCCACCGGGGAGCTGTTTTTT.